This paragraph reports one TCR beta chain. The clone's antigen remains unknown. No much larger clone is present one base from it, and per-base qualities are unavailable. TCRbeta CDR3 regions were amplified from genomic DNA using the immunoSEQ Assay, a bias-controlled multiplex PCR. In the source study's methods: Within the assay, amplification of reference gene primers was used to estimate how many nucleated cells each sample contained. To quantify the absolute abundance of each unique TCRbeta CDR3 rearrangement, sequence reads were collapsed and filtered. Productive Simpson clonality was computed per sample as the square root of Simpson's diversity index over productive rearrangements. This is the immuneACCESS table as TCRdb keeps it, with only in-frame sequences that have V and J called. A part of the clones is gone; compared with another copy, unresolved V genes explain less than half, and the rest is unexplained. V and J calls and clone size are given by that table; D and trimming were obtained from the DNA. This sample has more than 95,000 clones in its table, and roughly 79% of those were observed once. The ten largest make up approximately 9% of the sample.

The record originates from a study of blood T cell repertoires in COVID-19 (dated by TCRdb to 2018 to 2020). About the full investigation: Samples from collaborators originated in the United States, Italy and Spain and spanned both the acute and convalescent phases of COVID-19. The prospective study material was composed of cDNA or gDNA derived from T cells, B-cell-depleted T cells, or PBMCs. Subjects who had been exposed to COVID-19, were actively infected with it, or had recovered from it provided the deeply sampled blood TCRbeta repertoires that made up the dataset. The repertoires were released in a freely available public database intended as a resource for research on the immune response to SARS-CoV-2. The samples were drawn from the first 160 participants of the ongoing ImmuneRACE study and from 1,254 subjects provided by 6 global collaborators. The sample metadata nearly always contained a de-identified subject ID, COVID-19 status, age in years and sex. Where HLA class I and class II types were available, the types were taken from metadata supplied by the sample provider, not from assay-based typing. The research as a whole found: Clinical and demographic metadata were provided uncurated, with the amount varying by source and participant.

The collaborating institutions used their own protocols to collect whole blood in K2EDTA tubes. For TCRbeta analysis, collaborator samples were shipped as frozen whole blood, as isolated PBMCs, or as DNA extracted from either sample type. V is cut back by 5 bases and J by 2 bases, with 12 bases in the junction unmatched. The germline V gene yields SGHVS for CDR1 and FQNEAQ for CDR2. There are 16 amino acids in the CDR3, from cysteine to phenylalanine inclusive. This entry keeps only the CDR3 DNA: 48 bases, framed from base 1. This TCR was recovered from an older woman with acute or convalescent COVID-19. Sequencing was done on a sample of peripheral blood. The V and J segments used are TRBV7-8 and TRBJ2-7; 7 bases in the middle match TRBD1. The CDR3 sequence is CASSQPYHRGAYEQYF. The DNA is TGTGCCAGCAGCCAACCCTACCACAGGGGCGCCTACGAGCAGTACTTC.